These 21 T cell receptor beta chains were all obtained from the same sample, sequenced in a study of shared clonotypes between healthy human individuals (dated by TCRdb to 2020 to 2022). Receptor amplification or capture employed the immunoSEQ multiplex PCR assay. TCRdb mirrors the immuneACCESS table, restricted to in-frame sequences. Some clones are absent from its copies; in checked studies, under half trace to an unresolved V gene, and the reason for the others is unknown. The sample contains around 690,000 clones, roughly 87% of them found a single time. The leading ten clones occupy less than 40% of the sample. Sequenced input: memory CD8+ T cells from PBMCs. According to the study, the label for this sample's cell subset or site signals: CD45RO+ cells pooled with CCR7-negative TemRA cells. These receptors were taken from a young man in good health. Some clones in this sample may be carry-over from other donors' samples.

The chain employs TRBV4-1 and TRBJ2-7; perhaps TRBD2 as D (5 bases). This CDR3 is 14 amino acids long. In germline, CDR1 is MGHRA, CDR2 YSYEKL. V gave up 0 bases and J gave up 7 bases, with 13 bases separating them. The CDR3 sequence is CASSQDLAVREQYF. For the CDR3, the DNA is TGCGCCAGCAGCCAAGATCTAGCAGTAAGAGAGCAGTACTTC.

This chain uses TRBV2 with TRBJ2-2, with D perhaps matching TRBD1 or TRBD2 (6 bases each). Germline-derived CDR1 and CDR2 are SNHLY and FYNNEI. CDR3 length: 14 amino acids. CDR3: CAASQGGRDGELFF. CDR3 nucleotide sequence: TGTGCTGCCTCACAGGGAGGTAGGGACGGGGAGCTGTTTTTT.

The chain joins TRBV7-8 to TRBJ2-3; D unclear. Germline V CDR1 and CDR2: SGHVS, FQNEAQ. V lost 5 bases to trimming and J lost 2 bases, with 14 bases between them. The CDR3 consists of 15 residues. This CDR3 reads CASSTRGTHTDTQYF. The CDR3 DNA reads as TGTGCCAGCAGCACGAGAGGTACTCACACAGATACGCAGTATTTT. The variable domain in full, with the rest retrieved from reference TRBV7-8 and TRBJ2-3, is GAGVSQSPRYKVAKRGQDVALRCDPISGHVSLFWYQQALGQGPEFLTYFQNEAQLDKSGLPSDRFFAERPEGSVSTLKIQRTQQEDSAVYLCASSTRGTHTDTQYFGPGTRLTVL.

The J gene is TRBJ1-5, the V gene TRBV19, with 10 bases aligning to TRBD1. The CDR3 contains 15 residues. CDR1 LNHDA and CDR2 SQIVND come from the germline V gene (reference sequence). V shed 4 bases, J shed 4 bases, and the junction held 4 bases outside the gene matches. The CDR3 coding sequence is TGTGCCAGTAGTACGAGACAGGGGGCAAATCAGCCCCAGCATTTT. It codes for CASSTRQGANQPQHF.

V gene TRBV10-3 combines with J gene TRBJ2-7; D is uncertain. Per the germline V gene, CDR1 is ENHRY and CDR2 is SYGVKD. Deletions cut 7 bases from V and 3 bases from J, with 16 bases between. The CDR3 spans 14 residues. The CDR3 DNA is TGTGCCATCACTCTGGACGGTTCCGACTACGAGCAGTACTTC. Translation: CAITLDGSDYEQYF.

The chain recombines TRBV7-2 with TRBJ1-2; D gene ambiguous. Looked up from germline, CDR1 is SGHTA and CDR2 is FQGNSA. Trimming stripped 5 bases from V and 4 bases from J, with 11 bases between. CDR3 length: 13 residues. CDR3 amino acids: CASSPQLPYGYTF. CDR3 sequence (DNA): TGTGCCAGCAGCCCCCAGTTACCCTATGGCTACACCTTC.

The rearrangement uses TRBV9 and TRBJ2-1; TRBD1 matches 7 bases. CDR3 length: 12 residues. Unmatched junction bases numbered 2, after V lost 3 bases and J lost 8 bases. Germline V lookup: CDR1 SGDLS, CDR2 YYNGEE. As DNA, the CDR3 is TGTGCCAGCAGCGCCCAGGGGGATGAGCAGTTCTTC. It translates to CASSAQGDEQFF.

The chain is built from TRBV19 and TRBJ1-6; 9 nucleotides agree with TRBD1. CDR3 size: 15 residues. The ends lost 4 bases at V and 10 bases at J; junction bases unmatched: 8. From germline, CDR1 is LNHDA and CDR2 SQIVND (reference sequence). The chain's CDR3 is CASSTPGQGFSPLHF. The CDR3, as DNA: TGTGCCAGTAGTACTCCGGGACAGGGTTTCTCACCCCTCCACTTT.

The gene calls are TRBV29-1 and TRBJ1-2; TRBD1 matches at 7 bases. This CDR3 is 15 amino acids long. Germline V gives CDR1 SQVTM, CDR2 ANQGSEA. The trim removed 7 bases at V and 2 bases at J, leaving 13 bases unmatched. CDR3 loop: CSAILQGGPNYGYTF. In DNA, the CDR3 is TGCAGCGCAATCCTGCAGGGGGGGCCGAACTATGGCTACACCTTC.

As regards this clone: The identical CDR3 is also encoded by other nucleotide sequences in the sample. This chain links TRBV5-1 with TRBJ1-2; D ambiguous. Per the germline V gene, CDR1 is SGHRS and CDR2 is YFSETQ. There are 13 residues in the CDR3. V gave up 0 bases and J gave up 7 bases, with 10 bases separating them. CDR3 sequence reads: CASSLEGRSGYTF. In DNA form, the CDR3 reads TGCGCCAGCAGCTTGGAAGGGCGGAGTGGCTACACCTTC.

The chain couples TRBV28 to TRBJ2-7, with a possible D match to TRBD2 (7 bases). The ends were cut back, 3 bases at V and 4 bases at J, with 16 bases in the middle. Germline-derived CDR1 and CDR2 are MDHEN and SYDVKM. The CDR3 loop spans 15 amino acids. CDR3 DNA sequence: TGTGCCAGCAGTTTGCAAGCGGGACATACTTACGAGCAGTACTTC. Residues: CASSLQAGHTYEQYF.

On this clone: At the DNA level, this CDR3 is encoded by other sequences in the same sample as well. This chain uses TRBV9 with TRBJ2-5; D is undetermined. Germline V gives CDR1 SGDLS, CDR2 YYNGEE. Between the trimmed V and J ends, which lost 0 bases and 0 bases, there was a span of 6 bases. There are 14 residues in the CDR3. CDR3 coding DNA: TGTGCCAGCAGCGTAGGCGCGCACCAAGAGACCCAGTACTTC. It translates to CASSVGAHQETQYF.

This clone was recorded once. The V gene is TRBV4-1, the J gene TRBJ2-3, with D maybe TRBD2 (6 bases). The CDR3 runs 16 residues. CDR1 and CDR2 from the germline V gene are MGHRA and YSYEKL. Deletions cut 0 bases from V and 1 base from J, with 11 bases between. The CDR3 reads CASSQEPASGTDTQYF. The CDR3 DNA is TGCGCCAGCAGCCAAGAACCGGCTAGCGGCACAGATACGCAGTATTTT.

This clone was counted once. The chain is built from TRBV29-1 and TRBJ2-1, with D possibly being TRBD2 (5 bases). Trimming took off 4 bases at V and 6 bases at J, with 13 bases between the two ends. Germline loops: CDR1 SQVTM, CDR2 ANQGSEA. This CDR3 region has 13 residues. The CDR3 region is CSVGPRGSNEQFF. The CDR3 nucleotides are TGCAGCGTTGGCCCTCGAGGGTCCAATGAGCAGTTCTTC.

V and J are TRBV19 and TRBJ1-4, with D possibly TRBD1 on 5 matching bases. Germline lookup yields CDR1 LNHDA and CDR2 SQIVND (reference sequence). The ends were cut back, 4 bases at V and 8 bases at J, with 17 bases in the middle. The CDR3 runs 15 residues. CDR3 in amino acids: CASSTVGHSAEKLFF. As DNA, the CDR3 is TGTGCCAGTAGTACGGTCGGACACTCGGCGGAAAAACTGTTTTTT. Full variable domain (outside the CDR3, taken from reference TRBV19 and TRBJ1-4): DGGITQSPKYLFRKEGQNVTLSCEQNLNHDAMYWYRQDPGQGLRLIYYSQIVNDFQKGDIAEGYSVSREKKESFPLTVTSAQKNPTAFYLCASSTVGHSAEKLFFGSGTQLSVL.

To note about this clone: Additional DNA sequences in this sample encode the identical CDR3. The chain employs TRBV11-2 and TRBJ2-1; D is ambiguous. The ends were cut back, 5 bases at V and 8 bases at J, with 4 bases in the middle. Germline V lookup: CDR1 SGHAT, CDR2 FQNNGV. The CDR3 spans 10 residues. The CDR3: CASSLYEQFF. In nucleotides, the CDR3 is TGTGCCAGCAGCCTCTATGAGCAGTTCTTC.

The genes are TRBV2 and TRBJ1-4; tentative D call: TRBD1 (5 bases). The CDR3 is 14 residues long. V gave up 5 bases and J gave up 8 bases, with 15 bases separating them. From germline, CDR1 is SNHLY and CDR2 FYNNEI. CDR3 nucleotides: TGTGCCAGCAGTCCCCTAGGGGAGAGGGAAAAACTGTTTTTT. Translation gives CASSPLGEREKLFF.

The V gene is TRBV19, the J gene TRBJ2-2; possibly TRBD1 or TRBD2 for D (6 bases each). V lost 7 bases and J lost 6, with 12 bases in between. This CDR3 spans 13 amino acids. Germline V gene lookup returns CDR1 LNHDA and CDR2 SQIVND (reference sequence). Here the CDR3 reads CASIGGWAGELFF. The CDR3 coding sequence is TGTGCCAGTATCGGGGGCTGGGCCGGGGAGCTGTTTTTT.

The chain carries TRBV19 and TRBJ2-5, with 10 bases identical to TRBD2. Per the germline V gene, CDR1 is LNHDA and CDR2 is SQIVND (reference sequence). CDR3 length: 14 residues. The J segment lost 5 bases and the V segment lost 4 bases, leaving 4 bases of the junction unmatched. CDR3 amino acids: CASSRTSGDETQYF. The CDR3 DNA reads TGTGCCAGTAGTAGGACTAGCGGAGACGAGACCCAGTACTTC.

V and J are TRBV16 and TRBJ2-1, with D perhaps given as TRBD1 or TRBD2 (5 bases each). V lost 4 bases to trimming and J lost 9 bases, with 19 bases between them. The CDR3 is 15 amino acids. Germline CDR1 reads KGHSY; CDR2 reads FQNENV. In DNA form, the CDR3 reads TGTGCCAGCAGCCTTAGCCGGGGCCAAGGTGGTGAGCAGTTCTTC. Its protein is CASSLSRGQGGEQFF.

Turning to this clone: Other DNA sequences in the same sample also yield this CDR3. V gene TRBV27 combines with J gene TRBJ1-5; D is possibly TRBD1 (6 bases). Trimming removed 7 bases from V and 0 bases from J, with 10 bases in between. CDR1 is MNHEY and CDR2 is SMNVEV in the germline V gene (reference sequence). This CDR3 comprises 14 residues. The CDR3 region is CASNPGHSNQPQHF. The CDR3 nucleotides read TGTGCCAGCAACCCGGGACATAGCAATCAGCCCCAGCATTTT.